Listed below are T cell receptor beta chains from one sample, sequenced in a study of patients and donors after allogeneic stem cell transplantation. TCRdb re-derived calls from the RT-PCR reads in MiXCR, one entry per CDR3 protein. The sample consists of roughly 41,000 distinct CDR3 sequences, about 30% of them appearing once. Sequencing input: blood, either unsorted or a sorted T cell fraction (not recorded which). The source is a human donor who was either an allogeneic HSCT recipient or a stem cell or donor lymphocyte infusion donor (not recorded which). It is not recorded whose cells these are; they may come from a transplant donor. CDR3s include the opening cysteine and the closing phenylalanine or tryptophan. The D gene is left open where the match is weak. Where a row states a size, it is once, few, many or the class of an expanded clone; other rows omit it.

TRBV6-5	15	many	TRBJ1-1	-	TGTGCCAGCAGTCTCACGGGACGGATGAACACTGAAGCTTTCTTT	CASSLTGRMNTEAFF
TRBV29-1	15	medium-sized	TRBJ2-1	TRBD1	TGCAGCGTTGAAGTTTGGGACAGTGGTTACAATGAGCAGTTCTTC	CSVEVWDSGYNEQFF
TRBV12-3/TRBV12-4	13	few	TRBJ1-1	-	TGTGCCAGCAGTTTGACCAGGGTCACTGAAGCTTTCTTT	CASSLTRVTEAFF
TRBV4-1	14	-	TRBJ1-2	-	TGCGCCAGCAGCCAAGTATTGGGCAGAAATGGCTACACCTTC	CASSQVLGRNGYTF
TRBV6-6	14	few	TRBJ2-7	-	TGTGCCAGCAGTCTTCGGCCGGCCCCCTACGAGCAGTACTTC	CASSLRPAPYEQYF
TRBV7-8	12	-	TRBJ2-3	-	TGTGCCAGCAGCTTAGAAGTTTGGTCGCAGTATTTT	CASSLEVWSQYF
TRBV29-1	15	-	TRBJ1-1	TRBD1	TGCAGCGTTCCTACTCACGGGACAGGGAACACTGAAGCTTTCTTT	CSVPTHGTGNTEAFF
TRBV12-3/TRBV12-4	16	-	TRBJ2-3	TRBD2	TGTGCCAGCAGTTTATATGGACTAGCAGGGCCAGATACGCAGTATTTT	CASSLYGLAGPDTQYF
TRBV20-1	15	-	TRBJ2-1	TRBD2	TGCAGTGCTAGCAAAGGGACTAGCGGGAGACATGAGCAGTTCTTC	CSASKGTSGRHEQFF
TRBV4-2	13	-	TRBJ2-1	TRBD1	TGTGCCAGCAGCCGGGACAGGGCTGAGGAGCAGTTCTTC	CASSRDRAEEQFF
TRBV3-1	18	few	TRBJ2-5	TRBD1	TGTGCCAGCAGCCAAGGGATGAGGGGACAGGGGGTCAGAGAGACCCAGTACTTC	CASSQGMRGQGVRETQYF
TRBV20-1	12	few	TRBJ2-1	TRBD2	TGCAGTGCTAGCCGGGACTACTATGAGCAGTTCTTC	CSASRDYYEQFF
TRBV4-3	16	few	TRBJ1-4	-	TGCGCCAGCAGCCAGCTAGCGTGGTCGCGGCGCGAAAAACTGTTTTTT	CASSQLAWSRREKLFF
TRBV6-6	16	few	TRBJ1-5	-	TGTGCCAGCAGTTACTCGAATCCCGGGCAATCAGGGCCCCAGCATTTT	CASSYSNPGQSGPQHF
TRBV29-1	13	-	TRBJ2-2	TRBD2	TGCAGCGGCGGGAGGGCGAACACCGGGGAGCTGTTTTTT	CSGGRANTGELFF
TRBV6-5	15	many	TRBJ1-4	TRBD1	TGTGCCAGCAGTAAGACAGGGGGAAGAAATGAAAAACTGTTTTTT	CASSKTGGRNEKLFF
TRBV4-2	14	few	TRBJ1-4	-	TGTGCCAGCAGCCGGGGGGCAACTAATGAAAAACTGTTTTTT	CASSRGATNEKLFF
TRBV7-2	17	-	TRBJ2-5	TRBD2	TGTGCCAGCACCCTAGTGGCATTAGCGGGCCTCCAAGAGACCCAGTACTTC	CASTLVALAGLQETQYF
TRBV12-3/TRBV12-4	15	few	TRBJ2-7	-	TGTGCCAGCAGTCTCCGTATTGGGGACTTGCACGAGCAGTACTTC	CASSLRIGDLHEQYF
TRBV9	15	few	TRBJ2-3	-	TGTGCCAGCAGCGTAAACCCGACTAGGTCAGATACGCAGTATTTT	CASSVNPTRSDTQYF
TRBV7-2	15	-	TRBJ2-3	TRBD2	TGTGCCAGCAGATTGCCGAGGACTAGTTCAGATACGCAGTATTTT	CASRLPRTSSDTQYF
TRBV20-1	15	-	TRBJ2-3	TRBD2	TGCAGTGCTAGCCCCGCTAGCGGGCCAACAGATACGCAGTATTTT	CSASPASGPTDTQYF